Below are 15 T cell receptor beta chains sequenced from a single sample in a study of blood T cell repertoires in COVID-19. Generated by immunoSEQ multiplex PCR, the TCRdb table keeps only in-frame clones and is missing some. The table includes about 270,000 clones, under 90% detected once. Sequenced sample: peripheral blood. Receptor source: a woman in her sixties or seventies with active or convalescent COVID-19.

The chain couples TRBV10-3 to TRBJ1-2; the match to TRBD1 covers 8 bases. This CDR3 is built from 12 residues. Germline CDR1 reads ENHRY; CDR2 reads SYGVKD. The ends lost 11 bases at V and 4 bases at J; junction bases unmatched: 6. The CDR3 spells CAAQDRAYGYTF. CDR3 nucleotide sequence: TGTGCCGCCCAGGACAGGGCCTATGGCTACACCTTC.

The genes are TRBV5-4 and TRBJ1-5; D is perhaps TRBD1 (5 bases). Trimming left V 4 bases short and J 5 bases short, with 13 bases between. The CDR3 consists of 14 residues. CDR1 and CDR2 from the germline V gene are SGHNT and YYREEE (reference sequence). In nucleotides, the CDR3 is TGTGCCAGCAGCCCTGGGCCGGGGGATCAGCCCCAGCATTTT. Translating gives CASSPGPGDQPQHF.

The CDR3 nucleotides read TGTGCCTCAACGGGAGTGGATACGCAGTATTTT. It is translated as CASTGVDTQYF. The chain has TRBV30 and TRBJ2-3, with D possibly being TRBD2 (6 bases). CDR1 is GTSNPN, CDR2 SVGIG, per germline (reference sequence). The CDR3 length is 11 residues. Trimming cost V 7 bases and J 6 bases, with 11 bases left between them.

The chain links TRBV7-9 to TRBJ2-7; weak D call: TRBD2 (6 bases). Trimming took 3 bases from V and 3 from J, leaving 15 bases between them. CDR3 length: 15 residues. Germline CDR1 is SEHNR and CDR2 is FQNEAQ (reference sequence). The CDR3, as DNA: TGTGCCAGCAGCTTTGGGCGGGGAGCTCACTACGAGCAGTACTTC. Residues: CASSFGRGAHYEQYF.

Details on this clone: This specimen includes other DNA sequences encoding the same CDR3. The chain joins TRBV5-1 to TRBJ2-5; D may be TRBD2 (5 bases). CDR1 SGHRS and CDR2 YFSETQ come from the germline V gene. The V end lost 0 bases, the J end lost 5 bases, and 5 bases lay between the germline ends. The length of the CDR3 is 12 residues. The CDR3 DNA reads TGCGCCAGCAGCTTGGGGGAGGAGACCCAGTACTTC. It codes for CASSLGEETQYF.

Note on this clone: A read error may be the cause here, since a much bigger clone is one base away. This chain connects TRBV7-3 to TRBJ2-7; 11 nucleotides match TRBD1. The CDR3 consists of 13 residues. Germline CDR1 SGHTA, CDR2 FQGTGA. V shed 5 bases, J shed 6 bases, and the junction held 3 bases outside the gene matches. The CDR3 region is CASSEDRGREQYF. The CDR3 nucleotides are TGTGCCAGCAGCGAGGACAGGGGGCGCGAGCAGTACTTC. The full variable domain, its missing parts supplied by reference TRBV7-3 and TRBJ2-7, is GAGVSQTPSNKVTEKGKYVELRCDPISGHTALYWYRQSLGQGPEFLIYFQGTGAADDSGLPNDRFFAVRPEGSVSTLKIQRTERGDSAVYLCASSEDRGREQYFGPGTRLTVT.

The chain carries TRBV9 and TRBJ1-1; TRBD1 might be the D (5 bases). CDR3 length equals 13 residues. Trimming shortened V by 0 bases and J by 6 bases, and 9 bases separated the two germline ends. From germline, CDR1 is SGDLS and CDR2 YYNGEE. The CDR3 reads CASSVATGAEAFF. CDR3 sequence (DNA): TGTGCCAGCAGCGTAGCTACGGGGGCTGAAGCTTTCTTT.

The V call is TRBV27, the J call TRBJ2-3, with 7 bases lining up with TRBD2. CDR1 and CDR2 from the germline V gene are MNHEY and SMNVEV (reference sequence). The CDR3 is 16 residues long. Unmatched junction bases numbered 8, after V lost 5 bases and J lost 0 bases. CDR3 DNA sequence: TGTGCCAGCAGTAGCGGGGTTCATTCTAGCACAGATACGCAGTATTTT. It codes for CASSSGVHSSTDTQYF.

The chain links TRBV5-4 to TRBJ2-3; 8 bases are shared with TRBD2. From germline, CDR1 is SGHNT and CDR2 YYREEE (reference sequence). J lost 0 bases, V lost 4 bases, and 7 bases had no gene match. The CDR3 is made up of 16 amino acids. CDR3 coding DNA: TGTGCCAGCAGCGGTGAAGCGGGGGTGAGCACAGATACGCAGTATTTT. This translates into CASSGEAGVSTDTQYF.

This chain uses TRBV7-9 with TRBJ1-1, with D possibly being TRBD1 (6 bases). CDR1 and CDR2 (germline): SEHNR, FQNEAQ (reference sequence). The CDR3 spans 15 residues. With 5 bases removed from V and 7 bases from J, the gap between germline ends came to 20 bases. For the CDR3, the DNA is TGTGCCAGCAGCCCAGCACTCGGGGGGCAGGTTGAAGCTTTCTTT. Its translation is CASSPALGGQVEAFF.

This clone was observed a few times. V is TRBV6-4 and J is TRBJ1-1; D remains unclear. V was clipped by 10 bases and J by 3 bases, with 9 bases between them. Germline V CDR1 and CDR2: MRHNA, SNTAGT. The CDR3 is made up of 11 amino acids. Here the CDR3 DNA reads TGTGCCAAGGTCCAGGACACTGAAGCTTTCTTT. Translated, it gives CAKVQDTEAFF.

The V gene is TRBV4-1, the J gene TRBJ2-3; 10 bases agree with TRBD1. Germline V CDR1 and CDR2: MGHRA, YSYEKL. This CDR3 is built from 16 residues. V lost 4 bases and J lost 5; bases outside the gene matches: 9. The CDR3 region is CASSPIDRGREDTQYF. The CDR3 DNA follows: TGCGCCAGCAGCCCAATAGACAGGGGGCGCGAAGATACGCAGTATTTT.

The chain employs TRBV11-1 and TRBJ2-1; 7 bases fit TRBD2. Germline values: CDR1 SGHAT, CDR2 FQDESV (reference sequence). The CDR3 is 14 amino acids. V shed 8 bases, J shed 9 bases, and the junction held 13 bases outside the gene matches. The CDR3 DNA reads as TGTGCCAGCCAGAATGTACGGGGGGTCGGTGAGCAGTTCTTC. Translation gives CASQNVRGVGEQFF. Drawing the rest from reference TRBV11-1 and TRBJ2-1, the complete variable domain is EAEVAQSPRYKITEKSQAVAFWCDPISGHATLYWYRQILGQGPELLVQFQDESVVDDSQLPKDRFSAERLKGVDSTLKIQPAELGDSAMYLCASQNVRGVGEQFFGPGTRLTVL.

The rearrangement uses TRBV7-2 and TRBJ2-3; 13 nucleotides line up with TRBD2. Germline V gene data show CDR1 as SGHTA and CDR2 as FQGNSA. CDR3 size: 15 residues. Trimming cost V 6 bases and J 9 bases; bases outside gene matches: 9. The CDR3 DNA sequence: TGTGCCAGCAGAACTAGCGGGGGGGCTACACCAACGCAGTATTTT. Encoded protein: CASRTSGGATPTQYF.

The rearrangement uses TRBV2 and TRBJ2-5, with D maybe TRBD2 (6 bases). This CDR3 is 14 amino acids long. Trimming shortened V by 11 bases and J by 5 bases, and 21 bases separated the two germline ends. CDR1 is SNHLY, CDR2 FYNNEI, per germline. The CDR3, as DNA: TGTGCCTCCGGAGGGGAGGTTGGTATGGAGACCCAGTACTTC. The encoded protein is CASGGEVGMETQYF.